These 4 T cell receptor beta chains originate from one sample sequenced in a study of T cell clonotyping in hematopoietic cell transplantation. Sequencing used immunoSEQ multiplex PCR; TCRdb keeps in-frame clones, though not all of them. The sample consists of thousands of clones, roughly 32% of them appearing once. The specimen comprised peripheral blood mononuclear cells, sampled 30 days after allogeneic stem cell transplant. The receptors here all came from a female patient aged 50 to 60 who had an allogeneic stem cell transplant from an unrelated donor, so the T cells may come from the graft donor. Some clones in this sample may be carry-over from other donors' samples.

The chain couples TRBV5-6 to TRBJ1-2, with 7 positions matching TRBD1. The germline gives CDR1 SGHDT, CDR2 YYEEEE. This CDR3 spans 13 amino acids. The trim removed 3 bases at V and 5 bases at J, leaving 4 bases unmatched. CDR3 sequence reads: CASSSGQEYGYTF. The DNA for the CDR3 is TGTGCCAGCAGCTCAGGACAGGAATATGGCTACACCTTC. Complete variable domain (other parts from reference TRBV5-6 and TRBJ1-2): DAGVTQSPTHLIKTRGQQVTLRCSPKSGHDTVSWYQQALGQGPQFIFQYYEEEERQRGNFPDRFSGHQFPNYSSELNVNALLLGDSALYLCASSSGQEYGYTFGSGTRLTVV.

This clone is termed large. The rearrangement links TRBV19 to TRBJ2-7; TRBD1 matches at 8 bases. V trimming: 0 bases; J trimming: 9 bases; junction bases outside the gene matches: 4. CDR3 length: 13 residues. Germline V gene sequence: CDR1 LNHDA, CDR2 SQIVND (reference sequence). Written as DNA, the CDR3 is TGTGCCAGTAGTATAGATTTCCAGGGGGCGCAGTACTTC. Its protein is CASSIDFQGAQYF.

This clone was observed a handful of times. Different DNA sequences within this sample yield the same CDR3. CDR3: CASSYGGTEAFF. The CDR3 nucleotides read TGTGCCAGCAGTTATGGAGGGACTGAAGCTTTCTTT. The chain has TRBV6-5 and TRBJ1-1; no reliable D call. With 3 bases removed from V and 5 bases from J, the gap between germline ends came to 7 bases. The germline V gene has CDR1 MNHEY and CDR2 SVGAGI. This CDR3 region has 12 residues.

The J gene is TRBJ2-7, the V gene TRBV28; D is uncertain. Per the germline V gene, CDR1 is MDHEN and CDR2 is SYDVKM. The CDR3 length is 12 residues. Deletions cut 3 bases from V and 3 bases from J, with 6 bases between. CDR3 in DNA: TGTGCCAGCAGTTTTGTCGGCTACGAGCAGTACTTC. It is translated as CASSFVGYEQYF.